A selection of T cell receptor beta chains follows, all from one sample in a study of blood T cell repertoires in COVID-19. TCRdb's table, derived via immunoSEQ multiplex PCR, lists solely in-frame clones and lacks some. The sample has 470,000 or so clones; 80% to 90% are singletons. Sequencing was performed on peripheral blood. The receptors stem from a woman aged 25 to 39 with acute or convalescent COVID-19. CDR3s include the opening cysteine and the closing phenylalanine or tryptophan. The order of the fields is CDR3 length, J gene, V gene, CDR3 protein.

len: 19; j_gene: TRBJ1-5; v_gene: TRBV6-2/TRBV6-3; CDR3aa: CASSYAQLGTGHSNQPQHF
len: 17; j_gene: TRBJ1-1; v_gene: TRBV6-2/TRBV6-3; CDR3aa: CASSGGGGATADTEAFF
len: 13; j_gene: TRBJ1-1; v_gene: TRBV28; CDR3aa: CATDNRVGTEAFF
len: 13; j_gene: TRBJ2-1; v_gene: TRBV21-1; CDR3aa: CASSARPRDEQFF
len: 14; j_gene: TRBJ2-7; v_gene: TRBV7-9; CDR3aa: CASSPTRGKNEQYF
len: 14; j_gene: TRBJ1-1; v_gene: TRBV3-1/TRBV3-2; CDR3aa: CASSQVGGTTEAFF
len: 14; j_gene: TRBJ2-7; v_gene: TRBV4-1; CDR3aa: CASSQFGQGYEQYF
len: 15; j_gene: TRBJ1-5; v_gene: TRBV24-1; CDR3aa: CATSDSGLSNQPQHF
len: 15; j_gene: TRBJ2-3; v_gene: TRBV2; CDR3aa: CASSVVLLAVDTQYF
len: 14; j_gene: TRBJ1-5; v_gene: TRBV28; CDR3aa: CASSPHTDREPQHF
len: 13; j_gene: TRBJ1-2; v_gene: TRBV10-2; CDR3aa: CASSESGARGYTF
len: 16; j_gene: TRBJ2-2; v_gene: TRBV6-1; CDR3aa: CASSEDGRAWTGELFF
len: 16; j_gene: TRBJ2-1; v_gene: TRBV10-3; CDR3aa: CAISDYKGQNNNEQFF
len: 11; j_gene: TRBJ1-1; v_gene: TRBV2; CDR3aa: CASYGQAEAFF
len: 13; j_gene: TRBJ1-4; v_gene: TRBV4-1; CDR3aa: CASSTRGLTYLFF
len: 13; j_gene: TRBJ2-7; v_gene: TRBV7-3; CDR3aa: CASSAPNTPEQYF
len: 14; j_gene: TRBJ2-7; v_gene: TRBV6-5; CDR3aa: CASLRTGAPYEQYF
len: 17; j_gene: TRBJ1-6; v_gene: TRBV5-4; CDR3aa: CASSSGQQSSYNSPLHF
len: 15; j_gene: TRBJ1-2; v_gene: TRBV5-1; CDR3aa: CASSLSATGGVGYTF
len: 15; j_gene: TRBJ2-7; v_gene: TRBV6-5; CDR3aa: CASSYSSAGAYEQYF
len: 16; j_gene: TRBJ2-1; v_gene: TRBV11-2; CDR3aa: CASSFRPEVSYNEQFF
len: 16; j_gene: TRBJ1-1; v_gene: TRBV7-3; CDR3aa: CASTLDRATQGTEAFF
len: 18; j_gene: TRBJ2-1; v_gene: TRBV7-5; CDR3aa: CVRSSGLAGGCTYNEQFF
len: 15; j_gene: TRBJ2-5; v_gene: TRBV7-2; CDR3aa: CASSLEGAIVVSQYF
len: 14; j_gene: TRBJ1-1; v_gene: TRBV2; CDR3aa: CASSDTRGKTEAFF
len: 14; j_gene: TRBJ1-4; v_gene: TRBV29-1; CDR3aa: CSAPGPPTNEKLFF
len: 11; j_gene: TRBJ2-1; v_gene: TRBV2; CDR3aa: CASSEEDTRFF
len: 19; j_gene: TRBJ1-3; v_gene: TRBV5-1; CDR3aa: CASSLEVGQRPRSGNTIYF
len: 14; j_gene: TRBJ2-1; v_gene: TRBV2; CDR3aa: CASSPGQGVHEQFF
len: 20; j_gene: TRBJ2-7; v_gene: TRBV11-3; CDR3aa: CASSLGGETGSGPNNYEQYF
len: 16; j_gene: TRBJ2-1; v_gene: TRBV9; CDR3aa: CASSPRGTTSRNEQFF
len: 15; j_gene: TRBJ1-5; v_gene: TRBV19; CDR3aa: CASKLVGMTHQPQHF
len: 15; j_gene: TRBJ1-1; v_gene: TRBV18; CDR3aa: CASSGLFQGSAEAFF
len: 15; j_gene: TRBJ1-4; v_gene: TRBV30; CDR3aa: CAWSVPTGGYEKLFF
len: 13; j_gene: TRBJ2-7; v_gene: TRBV12-3/TRBV12-4; CDR3aa: CASSPGQYYEQYF
len: 13; j_gene: TRBJ1-1; v_gene: TRBV6-1; CDR3aa: CASSENLQSEAFF
len: 13; j_gene: TRBJ2-1; v_gene: TRBV12-3/TRBV12-4; CDR3aa: CASTQEVGNEQFF
len: 13; j_gene: TRBJ2-1; v_gene: TRBV5-4; CDR3aa: CASSGGYDNEQFF
len: 16; j_gene: TRBJ2-5; v_gene: TRBV28; CDR3aa: CASQPVEGSLSETQYF
len: 11; j_gene: TRBJ2-7; v_gene: TRBV11-3; CDR3aa: CASIPTYEQYF
len: 13; j_gene: TRBJ1-6; v_gene: TRBV15; CDR3aa: CATSRGFGSPLHF
len: 12; j_gene: TRBJ1-4; v_gene: TRBV28; CDR3aa: CASSSPGEKLFF
len: 15; j_gene: TRBJ1-5; v_gene: TRBV5-8; CDR3aa: CASSLGTGVDQPQHF
len: 17; j_gene: TRBJ2-7; v_gene: TRBV4-2; CDR3aa: CASSQGAQSSGDYEQYF
len: 17; j_gene: TRBJ2-1; v_gene: TRBV28; CDR3aa: CATARQLSSGVYNEQFF
len: 16; j_gene: TRBJ2-4; v_gene: TRBV9; CDR3aa: CASSVGGNERTNIQYF
len: 13; j_gene: TRBJ1-2; v_gene: TRBV12-3/TRBV12-4; CDR3aa: CASSLAAGGGYTF
len: 13; j_gene: TRBJ2-7; v_gene: TRBV27; CDR3aa: CASTPTDSYEQYF
len: 13; j_gene: TRBJ1-2; v_gene: TRBV28; CDR3aa: CASSFGANYGYTF
len: 14; j_gene: TRBJ2-1; v_gene: TRBV11-2; CDR3aa: CASSLGSGWHEQFF
len: 15; j_gene: TRBJ1-3; v_gene: TRBV6-6; CDR3aa: CASHNSGADGNTIYF